The next 19 T cell receptor beta chains were all read from a single sample in a study of cytomegalovirus exposure and HLA in healthy donors. The PCR used 60 Vbeta and 13 Jbeta primers. Some clones are missing from TCRdb's copy, which holds only in-frame ones; the method was immunoSEQ multiplex PCR. The sample has 250,000 to 350,000 clones, under 90% seen once. The specimen sequenced was PBMCs. The receptors were gathered from a girl aged 2-10 years in good health and CMV-seronegative.

This rearrangement joins TRBV4-2 to TRBJ2-3; D possibly corresponds to TRBD2 (7 bases). CDR1 LGHNA and CDR2 YNFKEQ come from the germline V gene. Trimming pared 4 bases from V and 0 bases from J, leaving 20 bases between. The CDR3 runs 18 residues. The CDR3 sequence: CASSRLGAGTTSTDTQYF. In DNA, the CDR3 is TGTGCCAGCAGCCGGCTGGGAGCGGGGACAACTAGCACAGATACGCAGTATTTT.

This clone occurred once. This rearrangement joins TRBV28 to TRBJ1-1; 8 nucleotides match TRBD1. The junction had 3 bases not matched to a gene; V was cut back by 1 base and J by 11 bases. The CDR3 extends over 12 amino acids. CDR1 MDHEN and CDR2 SYDVKM come from the germline V gene. The chain's CDR3 is CASSLSQGAAFF. CDR3 nucleotides: TGTGCCAGCAGTTTATCTCAGGGGGCTGCTTTCTTT.

The chain couples TRBV5-1 to TRBJ2-2; TRBD1 aligns across 8 bases. The CDR3 extends over 16 amino acids. The trim removed 3 bases at V and 7 bases at J, leaving 11 bases unmatched. Germline V gene sequence: CDR1 SGHRS, CDR2 YFSETQ. The CDR3 spells CASSYLDRGYSGELFF. Here the CDR3 DNA reads TGCGCCAGCAGCTATCTCGACAGGGGATATAGCGGGGAGCTGTTTTTT.

The V and J genes are TRBV6-6 and TRBJ1-1, with D possibly being TRBD1 (6 bases). The V end was cut by 10 bases, the J end by 11 bases, with 17 bases between. The CDR3 consists of 11 residues. CDR1 is MNHNY and CDR2 is SVGAGI in the germline V gene (reference sequence). The CDR3 DNA follows: TGTGCCACCCAGGAGAACAGGGTTGCTTTCTTT. Amino acids: CATQENRVAFF.

To note about this clone: At one of its ends the junction is not consistent with the germline gene, which may arise from a read error. This chain uses TRBV7-2 with TRBJ2-7, with a tentative D call TRBD2 (6 bases). Germline V CDR1 and CDR2: SGHTA, FQGNSA. This CDR3 is built from 14 residues. CDR3 in amino acids: CASSLGGKSYEQYF. In DNA, the CDR3 is TGTGCCAGCAGTTTAGGAGGGAAATCCTACGAGCAGTACTTC.

This rearrangement joins TRBV7-2 to TRBJ1-4; tentative D call: TRBD1 (6 bases). V lost 1 base to trimming and J lost 6 bases, with 12 bases between them. The CDR3 extends over 15 amino acids. CDR1 SGHTA and CDR2 FQGNSA come from the germline V gene. The CDR3 nucleotides are TGTGCCAGCAGCTTAGGGCAGGGGCCCTATGAAAAACTGTTTTTT. It is translated as CASSLGQGPYEKLFF.

The chain employs TRBV5-4 and TRBJ2-3; the match to TRBD2 covers 7 bases. V was clipped by 4 bases and J by 0 bases; unmatched bases: 11. This CDR3 contains 17 residues. CDR1 SGHNT and CDR2 YYREEE come from the germline V gene (reference sequence). This CDR3 reads CASSKKPRGVSTDTQYF. CDR3 sequence (DNA): TGTGCCAGCAGCAAGAAACCACGGGGGGTTAGCACAGATACGCAGTATTTT.

The chain joins TRBV28 to TRBJ1-5; no definite D call. V lost 3 bases to trimming and J lost 0 bases, with 12 bases between them. Germline V gene sequence: CDR1 MDHEN, CDR2 SYDVKM. CDR3 size: 16 residues. CDR3 residues: CASSFSYRYSNQPQHF. Here the CDR3 DNA reads TGTGCCAGCAGTTTCTCTTACAGATATAGCAATCAGCCCCAGCATTTT.

This clone appeared once. The chain uses TRBV21-1 and TRBJ2-1; TRBD2, as called in the table, went unchecked against the DNA. TRBV21-1 is reported as a pseudogene. This CDR3 comprises 15 residues. CDR3 residues: CASSGGDTSRGEQFF. The DNA for the CDR3 is TGTGCCAGCAGCGGGGGGGACACCTCAAGGGGTGAGCAGTTCTTC.

The chain links TRBV21-1 to TRBJ2-2; the D segment call TRBD2 is taken from the table without a DNA check. TRBV21-1 is designated a pseudogene. The CDR3 loop spans 16 amino acids. The CDR3 DNA sequence: TGTGCCAGCAAGGTCTCCGGGAGGTTCAACACCGGGGAGCTGTTTTTT. This gives the protein CASKVSGRFNTGELFF.

The chain's CDR3 is CASSLYMGARYGYTF. CDR3 nucleotides: TGTGCCAGCAGTTTATATATGGGAGCTAGATATGGCTACACCTTC. This rearrangement joins TRBV27 to TRBJ1-2, with D hard to call. Germline CDR1 and CDR2: MNHEY and SMNVEV (reference sequence). This CDR3 comprises 15 residues. Trimming removed 1 base at V and 5 bases at J, with 14 bases between.

The chain uses TRBV9 and TRBJ2-1; TRBD2 aligns across 7 bases. From germline, CDR1 is SGDLS and CDR2 YYNGEE. Losses at the gene ends were 0 bases for V and 1 base for J; bases not matched to a gene: 1. This CDR3 comprises 15 residues. The CDR3, as DNA: TGTGCCAGCAGCGTAGCAGCGGGATCCTACAATGAGCAGTTCTTC. Residues: CASSVAAGSYNEQFF.

The rearrangement links TRBV7-6 to TRBJ2-7; D might be TRBD2 (6 bases). Germline V lookup: CDR1 SGHVS, CDR2 FNYEAQ. The CDR3 has 15 residues. Trimming stripped 5 bases from V and 2 bases from J, with 16 bases between. In DNA, the CDR3 is TGTGCCAGCAGCCCGGTCTACGGGGGTCCCTACGAGCAGTACTTC. It translates to CASSPVYGGPYEQYF.

The chain recombines TRBV11-2 with TRBJ2-7; TRBD2 matches 12 bases. With V trimmed by 7 bases and J by 6 bases, 22 bases remained unmatched. In germline, CDR1 is SGHAT, CDR2 FQNNGV. The CDR3 contains 19 residues. The CDR3 loop is CASNHYRARASGGGPEQYF. The CDR3 DNA sequence: TGTGCCAGCAACCATTACAGGGCTAGGGCTAGCGGGGGGGGTCCCGAGCAGTACTTC.

This clone appeared once. The chain couples TRBV5-1 to TRBJ2-1; the match to TRBD2 covers 13 bases. Germline lookup yields CDR1 SGHRS and CDR2 YFSETQ. This CDR3 contains 15 residues. V lost 4 bases and J lost 5; bases outside the gene matches: 3. The CDR3 sequence: CASSPGLAGNNEQFF. DNA for the CDR3: TGCGCCAGCAGCCCGGGACTAGCGGGGAACAATGAGCAGTTCTTC.

The rearrangement links TRBV5-4 to TRBJ2-7, with TRBD1 matching over 7 bases. The CDR3 covers 14 residues. CDR1 SGHNT and CDR2 YYREEE come from the germline V gene (reference sequence). The V and J ends lost 0 bases and 7 bases, in that order; junction bases with no gene match: 7. This CDR3 is CASSLAQGWGEQYF. The CDR3 bases are TGTGCCAGCAGCTTGGCACAGGGGTGGGGTGAGCAGTACTTC.

This rearrangement joins TRBV2 to TRBJ2-3; the D gene is possibly TRBD1 (6 bases). The CDR3 covers 15 residues. CDR1 and CDR2 (germline): SNHLY, FYNNEI. V lost 7 bases and J 6 bases, leaving 20 bases between the germline ends. CDR3: CASIRDIFYKDTQYF. CDR3 sequence (DNA): TGTGCCAGCATTAGGGACATCTTCTATAAGGATACGCAGTATTTT.

The rearrangement links TRBV7-9 to TRBJ1-2; 8 nucleotides agree with TRBD1. The CDR3 extends over 15 amino acids. The V and J ends lost 2 bases and 7 bases, in that order; junction bases with no gene match: 9. Germline V gives CDR1 SEHNR, CDR2 FQNEAQ (reference sequence). The CDR3 nucleotides are TGTGCCAGCAGCTTACCCAGGGGGCGCGGAAGTGGCTACACCTTC. Translation: CASSLPRGRGSGYTF.

This rearrangement joins TRBV18 to TRBJ1-3; no definite D call. This CDR3 has 15 residues. Deletions cut 2 bases from V and 4 bases from J, with 12 bases between. Germline V gene lookup returns CDR1 KGHSH and CDR2 LQKENI. CDR3 DNA: TGTGCCAGCTCACCAGCTTCAACGGGAGGAAACACCATATATTTT. Amino acids: CASSPASTGGNTIYF.